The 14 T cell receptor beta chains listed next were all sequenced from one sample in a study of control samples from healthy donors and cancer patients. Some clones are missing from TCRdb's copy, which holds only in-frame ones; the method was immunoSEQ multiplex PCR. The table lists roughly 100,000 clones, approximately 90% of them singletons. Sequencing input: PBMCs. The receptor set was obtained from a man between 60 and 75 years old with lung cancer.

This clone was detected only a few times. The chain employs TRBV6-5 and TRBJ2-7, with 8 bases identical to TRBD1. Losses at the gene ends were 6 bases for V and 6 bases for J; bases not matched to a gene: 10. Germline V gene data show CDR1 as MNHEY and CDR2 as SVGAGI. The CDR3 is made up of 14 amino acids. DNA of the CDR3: TGTGCCAGCAGAACCGGACAGGGAACAGGCGAGCAGTACTTC. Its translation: CASRTGQGTGEQYF.

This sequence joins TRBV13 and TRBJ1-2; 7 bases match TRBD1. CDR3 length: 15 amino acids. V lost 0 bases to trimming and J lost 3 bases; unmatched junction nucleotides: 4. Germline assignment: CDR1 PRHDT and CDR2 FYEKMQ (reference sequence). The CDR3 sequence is CASSLGGGVDYGYTF. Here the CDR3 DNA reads TGTGCCAGCAGCTTAGGAGGGGGCGTCGACTATGGCTACACCTTC.

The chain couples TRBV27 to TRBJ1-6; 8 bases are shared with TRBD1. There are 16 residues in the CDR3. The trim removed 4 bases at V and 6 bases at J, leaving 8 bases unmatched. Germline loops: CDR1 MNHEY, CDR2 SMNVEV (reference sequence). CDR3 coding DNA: TGTGCCAGCAGTTCGGACAGGGCGATGTCTAATTCACCCCTCCACTTT. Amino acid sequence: CASSSDRAMSNSPLHF.

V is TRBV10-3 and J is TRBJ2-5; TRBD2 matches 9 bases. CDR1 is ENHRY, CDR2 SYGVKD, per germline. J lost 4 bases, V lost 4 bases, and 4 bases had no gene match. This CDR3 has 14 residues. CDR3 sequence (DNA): TGTGCCATCAGTGCCGGGACTAGCACAGAGACCCAGTACTTC. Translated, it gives CAISAGTSTETQYF.

The CDR3 here is CASQQGVLPLHF. DNA for the CDR3: TGTGCCAGTCAGCAGGGGGTGTTACCCCTCCACTTT. The chain employs TRBV19 and TRBJ1-6; 7 bases are shared with TRBD1. Germline CDR1 reads LNHDA; CDR2 reads SQIVND (reference sequence). Trimming took 8 bases from V and 12 from J; bases not matched to a gene: 7. The CDR3 length is 12 residues.

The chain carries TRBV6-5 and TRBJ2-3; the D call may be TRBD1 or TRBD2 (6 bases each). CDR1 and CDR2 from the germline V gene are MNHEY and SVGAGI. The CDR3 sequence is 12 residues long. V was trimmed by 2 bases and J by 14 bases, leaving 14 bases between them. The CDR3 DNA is TGTGCCAGCAGTTACAACGGGGGCGCCTCGTATTTT. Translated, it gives CASSYNGGASYF.

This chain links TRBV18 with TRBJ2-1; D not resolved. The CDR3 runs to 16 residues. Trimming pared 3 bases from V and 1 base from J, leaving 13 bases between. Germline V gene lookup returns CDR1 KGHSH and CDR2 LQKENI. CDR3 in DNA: TGTGCCAGCTCACCGTATATGGGTTCGTCCTACAATGAGCAGTTCTTC. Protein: CASSPYMGSSYNEQFF. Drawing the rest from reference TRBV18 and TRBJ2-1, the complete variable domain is NAGVMQNPRHLVRRRGQEARLRCSPMKGHSHVYWYRQLPEEGLKFMVYLQKENIIDESGMPKERFSAEFPKEGPSILRIQQVVRGDSAAYFCASSPYMGSSYNEQFFGPGTRLTVL.

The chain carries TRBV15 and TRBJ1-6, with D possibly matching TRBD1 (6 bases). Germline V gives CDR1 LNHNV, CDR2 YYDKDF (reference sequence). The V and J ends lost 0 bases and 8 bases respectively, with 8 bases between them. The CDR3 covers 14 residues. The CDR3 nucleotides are TGTGCCACCAGCAGAGAGGCAGGGGATTCACCCCTCCACTTT. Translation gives CATSREAGDSPLHF.

The CDR3 DNA sequence: TGTGCCAGCACCTCATTACGGGGGCTAGAACACGAGCAGTACTTC. Amino acids: CASTSLRGLEHEQYF. The chain links TRBV3-1 (or the pseudogene TRBV3-2) to TRBJ2-7, with D possibly being TRBD1 or TRBD2 (6 bases each). CDR1 and CDR2 (germline): LGHDT, YNNKEL (reference sequence). V lost 7 bases, J lost 5 bases, and 21 bases lay in between. CDR3 length: 15 residues.

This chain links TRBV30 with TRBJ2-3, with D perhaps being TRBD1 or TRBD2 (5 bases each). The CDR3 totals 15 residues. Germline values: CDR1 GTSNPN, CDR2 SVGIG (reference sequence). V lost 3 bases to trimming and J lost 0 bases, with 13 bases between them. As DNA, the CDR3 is TGTGCCTGGAGCCTGGCTGAGGGGAGCACAGATACGCAGTATTTT. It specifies CAWSLAEGSTDTQYF.

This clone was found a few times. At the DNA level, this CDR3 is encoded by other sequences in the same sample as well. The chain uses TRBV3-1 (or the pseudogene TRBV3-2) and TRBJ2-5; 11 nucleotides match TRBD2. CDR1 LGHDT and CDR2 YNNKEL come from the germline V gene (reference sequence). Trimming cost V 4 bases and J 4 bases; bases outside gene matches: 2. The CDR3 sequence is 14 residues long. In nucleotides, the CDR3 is TGTGCCAGCAGCCTCCTAGCGGGGGGAGAGACCCAGTACTTC. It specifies CASSLLAGGETQYF.

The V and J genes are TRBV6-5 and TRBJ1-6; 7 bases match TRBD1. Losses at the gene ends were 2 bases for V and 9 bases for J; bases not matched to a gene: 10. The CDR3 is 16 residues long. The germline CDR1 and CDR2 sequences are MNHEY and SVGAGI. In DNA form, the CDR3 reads TGTGCCAGCAGTTACGTACAGGGGAGTCGGGTTTCACCCCTCCACTTT. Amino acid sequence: CASSYVQGSRVSPLHF.

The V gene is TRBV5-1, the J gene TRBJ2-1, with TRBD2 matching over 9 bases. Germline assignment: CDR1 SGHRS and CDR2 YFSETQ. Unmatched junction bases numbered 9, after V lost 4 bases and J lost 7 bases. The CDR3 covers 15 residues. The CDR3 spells CASSLGLARGNEQFF. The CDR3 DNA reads TGCGCCAGCAGCCTCGGACTAGCGAGAGGTAATGAGCAGTTCTTC.

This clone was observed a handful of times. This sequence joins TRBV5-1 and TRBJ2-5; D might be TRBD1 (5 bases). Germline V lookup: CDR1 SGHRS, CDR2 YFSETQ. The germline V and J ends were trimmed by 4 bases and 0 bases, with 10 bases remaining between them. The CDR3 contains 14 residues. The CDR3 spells CASSERQYQETQYF. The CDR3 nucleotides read TGCGCCAGCAGCGAAAGACAGTACCAAGAGACCCAGTACTTC. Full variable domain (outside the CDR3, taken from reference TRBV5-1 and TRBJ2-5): KAGVTQTPRYLIKTRGQQVTLSCSPISGHRSVSWYQQTPGQGLQFLFEYFSETQRNKGNFPGRFSGRQFSNSRSEMNVSTLELGDSALYLCASSERQYQETQYFGPGTRLLVL.